This TCR beta chain stems from a study of blood T cell repertoires in COVID-19 (dated by TCRdb to 2019 to 2021). Study-level background: Collaborator samples came from the United States, Italy and Spain and covered acute and convalescent phases of COVID-19. The dataset comprised deeply sampled blood TCRbeta repertoires from subjects exposed to, actively infected with, or recovered from COVID-19. Where HLA class I and class II types were available, the types were taken from metadata supplied by the sample provider, not from assay-based typing. Samples came from the ongoing ImmuneRACE study (first 160 participants) plus 1,254 subjects from 6 global collaborators. The repertoires were released in a freely available public database meant as a resource for research on the immune response to SARS-CoV-2. The prospective study material was composed of cDNA or gDNA derived from T cells, B-cell-depleted T cells, or PBMCs. Nearly every sample came with metadata listing a de-identified subject ID, COVID-19 status, age in years and sex. Beyond this particular receptor, the publication reports: Clinical and demographic metadata were provided uncurated, with the amount varying by source and participant.

Whole blood was collected in K2EDTA tubes by collaborating institutions according to the institutions' own protocols. For TCRbeta analysis, collaborators shipped samples in one of three forms: frozen whole blood, isolated PBMCs, or DNA extracted from either of those sample types. As to this clone: Its antigen remains unidentified. Per-base quality was not reported, and no clone a single base away is much larger than it.

TCRbeta CDR3 regions were amplified from genomic DNA by means of the immunoSEQ Assay, a bias-controlled multiplex PCR. On the authors' methods: Nucleated cell counts per sample were estimated from amplification of reference gene primers within the assay. Sequence reads were collapsed and filtered to measure the absolute abundance of every unique TCRbeta CDR3 rearrangement. Productive Simpson clonality was computed per sample as the square root of Simpson's diversity index over productive rearrangements. TCRdb stores this immuneACCESS table with in-frame sequences only. Part of the clones is absent; in the studies checked, under half of the shortfall reflects unresolved V genes, and no reason is known for the rest. Clone size and the V and J calls come from that table; the DNA yielded D and trimming. The sample table shows 100,000 to 150,000 clones, and more than 70% are seen once. Together, the top ten hold 5.5% to 6% of the sample.

CDR1 and CDR2 are drawn from the germline V gene (reference sequence): SGHNT, YYREEE. Taken from cysteine to phenylalanine, the CDR3 has 15 residues. The read is trimmed to its CDR3 DNA, 45 bases read in frame from base 1. Germline trimming amounts to 4 bases on V and 9 bases on J, with 9 as the count of junction bases outside the gene matches. The rearranged segments are TRBV5-4 and TRBJ2-2, and 10 junction bases match TRBD1. Sequenced input: peripheral blood. The TCR comes from a man older than 75 with active or convalescent COVID-19. The sequenced DNA: TGTGCCAGCAGCGAAGGGGACAGGGGTGTAAGGGAGCTGTTTTTT. This yields the protein CASSEGDRGVRELFF. When the CDR3 is completed using the reference TRBV5-4 and TRBJ2-2 genes on either side, the full variable domain is ETGVTQSPTHLIKTRGQQVTLRCSSQSGHNTVSWYQQALGQGPQFIFQYYREEENGRGNFPPRFSGLQFPNYSSELNVNALELDDSALYLCASSEGDRGVRELFFGEGSRLTVL.